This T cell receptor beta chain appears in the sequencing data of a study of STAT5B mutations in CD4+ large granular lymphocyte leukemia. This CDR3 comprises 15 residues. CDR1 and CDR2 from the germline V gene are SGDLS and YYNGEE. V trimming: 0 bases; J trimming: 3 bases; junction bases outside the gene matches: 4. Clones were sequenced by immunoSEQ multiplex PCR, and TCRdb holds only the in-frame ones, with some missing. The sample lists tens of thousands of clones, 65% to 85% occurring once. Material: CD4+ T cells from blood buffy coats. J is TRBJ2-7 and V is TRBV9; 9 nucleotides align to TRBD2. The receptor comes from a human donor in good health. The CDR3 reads CASSVGGTSSYEQYF. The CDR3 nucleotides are TGTGCCAGCAGCGTAGGTGGGACTAGCAGCTACGAGCAGTACTTC.